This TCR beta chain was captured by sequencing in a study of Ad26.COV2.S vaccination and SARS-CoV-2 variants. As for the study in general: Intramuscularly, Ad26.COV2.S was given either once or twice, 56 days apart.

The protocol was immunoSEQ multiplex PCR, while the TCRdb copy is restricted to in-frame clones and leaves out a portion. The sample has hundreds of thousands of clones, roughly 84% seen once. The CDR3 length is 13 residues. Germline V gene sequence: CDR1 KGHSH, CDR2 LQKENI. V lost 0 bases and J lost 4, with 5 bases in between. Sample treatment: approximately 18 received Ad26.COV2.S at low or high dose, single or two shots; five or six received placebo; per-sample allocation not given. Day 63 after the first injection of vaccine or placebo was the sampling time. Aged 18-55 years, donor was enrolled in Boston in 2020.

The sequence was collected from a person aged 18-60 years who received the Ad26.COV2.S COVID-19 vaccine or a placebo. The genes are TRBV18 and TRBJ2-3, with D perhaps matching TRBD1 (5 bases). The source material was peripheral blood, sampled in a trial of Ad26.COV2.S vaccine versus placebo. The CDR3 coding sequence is TGTGCCAGCTCACCACCGACAGCAGATACGCAGTATTTT. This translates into CASSPPTADTQYF.